The 28 T cell receptor beta chains given below trace back to one sample, sequenced in a study of T cells after yellow fever vaccination. Each CDR3 protein gets one entry after TCRdb re-called the 5' RACE reads with MiXCR. The sample yields roughly 32,000 distinct CDR3 sequences, approximately 4.7% seen once. The sample here was CD8+ T cells sorted from PBMCs, taken 5 days after the yellow fever booster vaccination. The origin of the receptors is a young man who received the YFV17D yellow fever vaccine.

The J gene is TRBJ2-6, the V gene TRBV12-3 or TRBV12-4, with TRBD2 matching 16 bases. The V segment lost 4 bases and the J segment 4 bases; nucleotides outside the gene matches: 4. This CDR3 is built from 18 residues. The CDR3 protein is CASSWGLAGGYGANVLTF. Here the CDR3 DNA reads TGTGCCAGCAGTTGGGGACTAGCGGGAGGGTACGGGGCCAACGTCCTGACTTTC.

This clonotype was observed many times. J is TRBJ2-7 and V is TRBV4-2, with D maybe TRBD1 (6 bases). Germline V CDR1 and CDR2: LGHNA, YNFKEQ. This CDR3 has 16 residues. Trimming stripped 3 bases from V and 2 bases from J, with 17 bases between. CDR3 protein: CASSHEIGTKTYEQYF. The CDR3 DNA sequence: TGTGCCAGCAGCCACGAAATCGGGACAAAGACCTACGAGCAGTACTTC.

This clonotype was detected many times. The V and J genes are TRBV12-3 or TRBV12-4 and TRBJ2-4, with D possibly matching TRBD1 (6 bases). Trimming cost V 3 bases and J 9 bases, with 24 bases left between them. The CDR3 is made up of 17 amino acids. The CDR3 bases are TGTGCCAGCAGTTTTTCTTTAGAAGGACAGCCTGTACGCATTCAGTACTTC. It yields the protein CASSFSLEGQPVRIQYF.

This clonotype was observed many times. This chain links TRBV19 with TRBJ2-1, with a weak D call TRBD2 (5 bases). V gave up 3 bases and J gave up 8 bases, with 14 bases separating them. Germline CDR1 LNHDA, CDR2 SQIVND (reference sequence). The length of the CDR3 is 14 residues. The chain's CDR3 is CASSISSSFDEQFF. CDR3 DNA sequence: TGTGCCAGTAGTATCTCCTCTAGCTTCGATGAGCAGTTCTTC.

The CDR3, as DNA: TGTGCCAGCAGCGCGTGGTCTAGCGGTGATTACGAGCAGTACTTC. Its translation: CASSAWSSGDYEQYF. The chain has TRBV11-2 and TRBJ2-7; 7 nucleotides line up with TRBD2. The CDR3 sequence is 15 residues long. V lost 5 bases and J lost 4; bases outside the gene matches: 11. Germline CDR1 SGHAT, CDR2 FQNNGV. The full variable domain, rest sourced from reference TRBV11-2 and TRBJ2-7, is EAGVAQSPRYKIIEKRQSVAFWCNPISGHATLYWYQQILGQGPKLLIQFQNNGVVDDSQLPKDRFSAERLKGVDSTLKIQPAKLEDSAVYLCASSAWSSGDYEQYFGPGTRLTVT.

In this sample, this clonotype turned up many times. J is TRBJ1-1 and V is TRBV18; D remains unclear. This CDR3 comprises 14 residues. Between the trimmed V and J ends, which lost 0 bases and 6 bases, there was a span of 11 bases. Germline V gene sequence: CDR1 KGHSH, CDR2 LQKENI. The CDR3 coding sequence is TGTGCCAGCTCACCACCCGCCAGCCTTCCTGAAGCTTTCTTT. Its translation is CASSPPASLPEAFF.

At least ten counts were recorded for this clonotype. The CDR3 sequence is CASSGELYEQYF. DNA of the CDR3: TGTGCCAGTAGTGGGGAGCTTTACGAGCAGTACTTC. The chain combines TRBV19 with TRBJ2-7; tentatively, D is TRBD2 (5 bases). Germline V CDR1 and CDR2: LNHDA, SQIVND (reference sequence). Trimming shortened V by 5 bases and J by 4 bases, and 9 bases separated the two germline ends. This CDR3 contains 12 residues.

This clonotype occurred many times. The chain has TRBV19 and TRBJ2-7, with D perhaps matching TRBD1 or TRBD2 (6 bases each). Germline-derived CDR1 and CDR2 are LNHDA and SQIVND (reference sequence). V was clipped by 8 bases and J by 3 bases, with 17 bases between them. This CDR3 has 14 residues. CDR3 sequence reads: CASSQGGRSYEQYF. Here the CDR3 DNA reads TGTGCCAGTTCCCAAGGGGGGAGAAGCTACGAGCAGTACTTC.

Ten or more counts support this clonotype. This CDR3 reads CASSQQLAGGTDTQYF. The CDR3 nucleotides read TGCGCCAGCAGCCAACAACTAGCGGGGGGCACAGATACGCAGTATTTT. The chain has TRBV4-3 and TRBJ2-3; 11 bases are a match to TRBD2. Looked up from germline, CDR1 is LGHNA and CDR2 is YSLEER. CDR3 length equals 16 residues. The V and J ends lost 2 bases and 1 base, in that order; junction bases with no gene match: 2.

This clonotype occurred many times. This chain connects TRBV5-1 to TRBJ2-5, with 10 bases fitting TRBD2. Germline CDR1 SGHRS, CDR2 YFSETQ. V trimming: 4 bases; J trimming: 5 bases; junction bases outside the gene matches: 14. The CDR3 spans 17 residues. CDR3 sequence (DNA): TGCGCCAGCAGCCTTACTAGCGGGAATTGGGGCTGGGAGACCCAGTACTTC. Its protein product is CASSLTSGNWGWETQYF.

This clonotype was found many times. The chain joins TRBV6-2 or TRBV6-3 to TRBJ2-1, with 8 bases identical to TRBD1. Germline V gene lookup returns CDR1 MNHEY and CDR2 SVGEGT. The CDR3 spans 16 residues. V shed 5 bases and J 4 bases; nucleotides not matched to a gene: 10. CDR3 DNA: TGTGCCAGCAGTCCCCGGACAGGGCGGGGATACAATGAGCAGTTCTTC. This gives the protein CASSPRTGRGYNEQFF.

This clonotype was recorded at least ten times. V is TRBV19 and J is TRBJ1-5, with 7 positions matching TRBD1. Unmatched junction bases numbered 10, after V lost 7 bases and J lost 4 bases. Germline-derived CDR1 and CDR2 are LNHDA and SQIVND (reference sequence). This CDR3 has 15 amino acids. CDR3 nucleotide sequence: TGTGCCAGTACCCACCGGGGACAGAGTAATCAGCCCCAGCATTTT. Amino acids: CASTHRGQSNQPQHF.

This clonotype was detected many times. The CDR3 region is CASSYFGETQYF. CDR3 nucleotides: TGTGCCAGCAGTTACTTTGGGGAGACCCAGTACTTC. The V call is TRBV6-2 or TRBV6-3, the J call TRBJ2-5; D remains unclear. Trimming removed 1 base at V and 5 bases at J, with 5 bases between. The CDR3 covers 12 residues. Germline-derived CDR1 and CDR2 are MNHEY and SVGEGT.

This clonotype was detected many times. J is TRBJ2-3 and V is TRBV15; TRBD2 matches 9 bases. This CDR3 has 16 amino acids. CDR1 and CDR2 (germline): LNHNV, YYDKDF (reference sequence). V trimming: 1 base; J trimming: 6 bases; junction bases outside the gene matches: 8. The CDR3 DNA reads as TGTGCCACCAGCAGAGGGTCTAGCGGGATATCGGATACGCAGTATTTT. Translated: CATSRGSSGISDTQYF.

In this sample, this clonotype turned up many times. This chain links TRBV24-1 with TRBJ2-1; D is undetermined. The CDR3 covers 12 residues. Per germline, CDR1 KGHDR and CDR2 SFDVKD. The V and J ends lost 7 bases and 0 bases respectively, with 3 bases between them. CDR3 sequence: CATRDSYNEQFF. Written as DNA, the CDR3 is TGTGCCACCAGGGACTCCTACAATGAGCAGTTCTTC.

This clonotype was detected many times. The V gene is TRBV4-1, the J gene TRBJ2-2; D is ambiguous. The germline V gene encodes CDR1 MGHRA and CDR2 YSYEKL. The V end lost 1 base, the J end lost 4 bases, and 7 bases lay between the germline ends. CDR3 length: 14 amino acids. The DNA for the CDR3 is TGCGCCAGCAGCCAAGTCCCTAGCACCGGGGAGCTGTTTTTT. As protein: CASSQVPSTGELFF.

This clonotype has at least ten counts. This chain uses TRBV6-5 with TRBJ2-2, with a weak D call TRBD1 (7 bases). Trimming cost V 8 bases and J 1 base, with 17 bases left between them. The germline V gene has CDR1 MNHEY and CDR2 SVGAGI. The CDR3 totals 16 residues. The CDR3 DNA follows: TGTGCCAGCTCACCCCGGGGGACAGAGAACACCGGGGAGCTGTTTTTT. Translated, it gives CASSPRGTENTGELFF.

This clonotype was recorded at least ten times. The chain links TRBV29-1 to TRBJ2-1, with 11 bases lining up with TRBD2. V was pared by 3 bases and J by 3 bases, with 7 bases of the junction left unmatched. This CDR3 region has 16 residues. The V gene's germline CDR1 is SQVTM and CDR2 ANQGSEA. CDR3 region: CSVETPLAGGYNEQFF. In DNA form, the CDR3 reads TGCAGCGTTGAGACCCCTCTAGCGGGAGGCTACAATGAGCAGTTCTTC.

The sample holds many counts of this clonotype. This chain connects TRBV3-1 to TRBJ2-7; the match to TRBD1 covers 8 bases. Germline CDR1 is LGHDT and CDR2 is YNNKEL (reference sequence). Trimming at V came to 3 bases and at J to 3 bases, leaving 10 bases not matched to a gene. The length of the CDR3 is 16 residues. CDR3 loop: CASSQTARTGSYEQYF. The CDR3 DNA reads as TGTGCCAGCAGCCAGACAGCACGGACAGGGAGCTACGAGCAGTACTTC.

A note on this clonotype: A much larger clone sits a single nucleotide away, making a read error possible. The chain uses TRBV20-1 and TRBJ2-5, with D maybe TRBD1 (6 bases). Germline CDR1 reads DFQATT; CDR2 reads SNEGSKA (reference sequence). V was pared by 5 bases and J by 5 bases, with 18 bases between. This CDR3 has 14 amino acids. The CDR3 DNA sequence: TGCAGTGCTGGAAGACAGGCAGACTGGGAGACCCAGTACTTC. It translates to CSAGRQADWETQYF.

This clonotype was seen ten or more times. The V call is TRBV9, the J call TRBJ2-3; possibly TRBD1 for D (5 bases). Germline CDR1 and CDR2: SGDLS and YYNGEE. The CDR3 sequence is 13 residues long. V lost 3 bases, J lost 4 bases, and 9 bases lay in between. The CDR3 DNA reads as TGTGCCAGCAGCGCCGACAGTCCAGATACGCAGTATTTT. This translates into CASSADSPDTQYF.

This clonotype was counted ten times or more. V and J are TRBV28 and TRBJ2-1; the match to TRBD1 covers 8 bases. CDR3 length: 14 amino acids. Germline lookup yields CDR1 MDHEN and CDR2 SYDVKM. V trimming: 8 bases; J trimming: 5 bases; junction bases outside the gene matches: 8. The CDR3 here is CASQDRAMDNEQFF. The CDR3, as DNA: TGTGCCAGCCAGGACAGGGCGATGGACAATGAGCAGTTCTTC.

This clonotype has ten or more counts. V and J are TRBV7-8 and TRBJ2-5, with D maybe TRBD1 (5 bases). Germline CDR1 SGHVS, CDR2 FQNEAQ. The V end was cut by 2 bases, the J end by 5 bases, with 12 bases between. The CDR3 runs to 14 residues. CDR3 residues: CASSLWTSRETQYF. CDR3 nucleotide sequence: TGTGCCAGCAGCTTATGGACATCCCGGGAGACCCAGTACTTC. Full variable domain (remainder filled in from reference TRBV7-8 and TRBJ2-5): GAGVSQSPRYKVAKRGQDVALRCDPISGHVSLFWYQQALGQGPEFLTYFQNEAQLDKSGLPSDRFFAERPEGSVSTLKIQRTQQEDSAVYLCASSLWTSRETQYFGPGTRLLVL.

In its sample, this clonotype was seen many times. CDR3 in DNA: TGTGCCAGCATTCGAGGGACAGGGGGCGGAGGCTACACCTTC. It codes for CASIRGTGGGGYTF. This chain connects TRBV6-5 to TRBJ1-2; the match to TRBD1 covers 12 bases. V dropped 7 bases and J dropped 8; count of bases not matched to a gene: 8. Germline values: CDR1 MNHEY, CDR2 SVGAGI. The CDR3 contains 14 residues.

The V and J genes are TRBV30 and TRBJ2-7; 8 bases line up with TRBD2. The trim removed 3 bases at V and 1 base at J, leaving 5 bases unmatched. The CDR3 extends over 14 amino acids. CDR1 is GTSNPN, CDR2 SVGIG, per germline (reference sequence). Here the CDR3 DNA reads TGTGCCTGGAGCCCGACTAGCGTATCCTACGAGCAGTACTTC. It yields the protein CAWSPTSVSYEQYF.

In this sample, this clonotype turned up many times. This chain joins TRBV5-6 and TRBJ2-1, with D hard to call. Germline CDR1 and CDR2: SGHDT and YYEEEE. Trimming took 0 bases from V and 1 from J, leaving 5 bases between them. The CDR3 totals 14 residues. CDR3 residues: CASSLGSSYNEQFF. The CDR3 DNA is TGTGCCAGCAGCTTGGGCAGTTCCTACAATGAGCAGTTCTTC.

Concerning this clonotype itself: This may stem from a read error, because a much larger clone lies one nucleotide away. The chain has TRBV4-2 and TRBJ2-7; 9 bases are a match to TRBD2. This CDR3 region has 15 residues. Germline V gene lookup returns CDR1 LGHNA and CDR2 YNFKEQ. The CDR3 here is CASVLTSGQSYKQYF. The CDR3 DNA sequence: TGTGCCAGCGTCCTAACTAGCGGGCAATCCTACAAGCAGTACTTC.

This clonotype was recorded many times. The rearrangement links TRBV5-4 to TRBJ2-1; D gene uncertain. The CDR3 extends over 12 amino acids. The germline CDR1 and CDR2 sequences are SGHNT and YYREEE (reference sequence). V was shortened by 4 bases and J by 5 bases, with 7 bases between the two germline ends. This chain's CDR3 is CASSGVDNEQFF. DNA of the CDR3: TGTGCCAGCAGCGGGGTTGACAATGAGCAGTTCTTC.